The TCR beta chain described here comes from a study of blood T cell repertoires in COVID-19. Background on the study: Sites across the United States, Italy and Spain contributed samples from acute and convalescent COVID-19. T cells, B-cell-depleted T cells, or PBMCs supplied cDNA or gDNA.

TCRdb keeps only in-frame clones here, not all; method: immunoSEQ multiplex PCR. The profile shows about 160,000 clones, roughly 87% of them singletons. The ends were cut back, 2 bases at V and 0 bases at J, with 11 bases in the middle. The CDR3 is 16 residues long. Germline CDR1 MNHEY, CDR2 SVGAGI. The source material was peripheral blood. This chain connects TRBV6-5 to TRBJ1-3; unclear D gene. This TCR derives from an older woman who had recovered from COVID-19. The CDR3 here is CASSYRVAGSGNTIYF. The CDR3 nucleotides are TGTGCCAGCAGTTACCGGGTCGCGGGCTCTGGAAACACCATATATTTT.